The clone carrying this T cell receptor beta chain appeared many times. One entry per CDR3 protein, called by TCRdb with MiXCR from the 5' RACE reads. Of about 98,000 distinct CDR3 sequences listed, roughly 9.6% are singletons. This sample is drawn from a study of early T cells in non-severe SARS-CoV-2 infection. Trimming took off 0 bases at V and 7 bases at J, with 13 bases between the two ends. From germline, CDR1 is MGHRA and CDR2 YSYEKL. This CDR3 comprises 15 residues. The clonotype was recovered from an adult who was a healthcare worker with PCR-confirmed SARS-CoV-2 infection or an uninfected control (not recorded which). The chain combines TRBV4-1 with TRBJ2-1; D gene ambiguous. The specimen sequenced was whole blood. The CDR3 DNA follows: TGCGCCAGCAGCCAAGATCTCAGGATGGGGAATGAGCAGTTCTTC. Its translation: CASSQDLRMGNEQFF.